This T cell receptor (beta chain) was retrieved from a study of monozygotic twins with inflammatory bowel disease. Following a re-call of the 5' RACE reads, TCRdb has one entry per CDR3 protein and lacks DNA. This table lists some 170,000 distinct CDR3 sequences. Whole-blood RNA isolation (total RNA) proceeded without T cell sorting. This CDR3 is 12 amino acids long. This rearrangement joins TRBV12-3 or TRBV12-4 to TRBJ1-2; TCRdb names TRBD1, which stays unverified in the absence of DNA. Sequenced sample: blood. This TCR was recovered from a human donor with ulcerative colitis or Crohn's disease, or a healthy co-twin of an affected twin (not recorded which). The CDR3 region is CASSTGQDGYTF.